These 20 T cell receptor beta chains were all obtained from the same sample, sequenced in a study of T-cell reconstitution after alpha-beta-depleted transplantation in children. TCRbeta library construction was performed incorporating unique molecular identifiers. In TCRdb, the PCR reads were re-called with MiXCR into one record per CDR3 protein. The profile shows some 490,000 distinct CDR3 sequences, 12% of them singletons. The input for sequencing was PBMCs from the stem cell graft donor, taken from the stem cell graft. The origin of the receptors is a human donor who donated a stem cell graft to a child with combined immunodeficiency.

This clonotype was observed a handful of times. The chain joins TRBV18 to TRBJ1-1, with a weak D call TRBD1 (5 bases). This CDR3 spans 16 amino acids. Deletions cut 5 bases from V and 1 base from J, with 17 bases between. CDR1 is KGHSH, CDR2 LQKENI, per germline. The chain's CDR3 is CASSLGGDLANTEAFF. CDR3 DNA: TGTGCCAGCTCATTAGGAGGGGACCTAGCGAACACTGAAGCTTTCTTT.

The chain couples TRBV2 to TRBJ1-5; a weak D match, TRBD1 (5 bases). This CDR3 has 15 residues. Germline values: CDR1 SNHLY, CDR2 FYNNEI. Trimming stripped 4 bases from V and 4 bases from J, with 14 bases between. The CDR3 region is CASSGGGQPNQPQHF. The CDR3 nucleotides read TGTGCCAGCAGTGGAGGTGGACAACCTAATCAGCCCCAGCATTTT.

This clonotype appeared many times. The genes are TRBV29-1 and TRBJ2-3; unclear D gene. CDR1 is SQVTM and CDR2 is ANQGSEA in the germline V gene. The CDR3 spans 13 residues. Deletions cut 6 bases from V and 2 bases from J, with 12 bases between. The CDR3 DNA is TGCAGCGTGCTAAGTAGGCACACAGATACGCAGTATTTT. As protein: CSVLSRHTDTQYF.

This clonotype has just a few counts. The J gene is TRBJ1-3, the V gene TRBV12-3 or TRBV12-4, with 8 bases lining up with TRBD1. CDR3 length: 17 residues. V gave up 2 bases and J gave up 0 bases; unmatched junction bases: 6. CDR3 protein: CASSLRTGRSSGNTIYF. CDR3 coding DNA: TGTGCCAGCAGTTTAAGGACAGGGAGAAGCTCTGGAAACACCATATATTTT.

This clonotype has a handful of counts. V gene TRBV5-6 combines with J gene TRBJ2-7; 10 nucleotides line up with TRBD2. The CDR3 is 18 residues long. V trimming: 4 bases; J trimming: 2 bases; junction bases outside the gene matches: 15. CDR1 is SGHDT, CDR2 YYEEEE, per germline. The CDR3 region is CASSQTGDIAGGAYEQYF. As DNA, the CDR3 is TGTGCCAGCAGCCAGACAGGTGATATAGCGGGAGGTGCCTACGAGCAGTACTTC. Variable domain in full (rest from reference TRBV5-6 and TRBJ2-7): DAGVTQSPTHLIKTRGQQVTLRCSPKSGHDTVSWYQQALGQGPQFIFQYYEEEERQRGNFPDRFSGHQFPNYSSELNVNALLLGDSALYLCASSQTGDIAGGAYEQYFGPGTRLTVT.

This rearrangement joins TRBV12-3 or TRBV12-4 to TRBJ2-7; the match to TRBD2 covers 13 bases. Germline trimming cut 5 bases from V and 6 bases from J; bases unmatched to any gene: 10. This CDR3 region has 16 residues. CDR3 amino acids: CASSRRGLAGRREQYF. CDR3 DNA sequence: TGTGCCAGCAGTAGAAGGGGACTAGCGGGGAGACGCGAGCAGTACTTC.

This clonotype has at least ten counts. The CDR3 nucleotides are TGTGCCAGCAGCCCCCCGGCGGGAATCTCCTACGAGCAGTACTTC. Encoded protein: CASSPPAGISYEQYF. The genes are TRBV12-3 or TRBV12-4 and TRBJ2-7; possibly TRBD2 for D (6 bases). This CDR3 is 15 amino acids long. V gave up 6 bases and J gave up 0 bases, with 15 bases separating them.

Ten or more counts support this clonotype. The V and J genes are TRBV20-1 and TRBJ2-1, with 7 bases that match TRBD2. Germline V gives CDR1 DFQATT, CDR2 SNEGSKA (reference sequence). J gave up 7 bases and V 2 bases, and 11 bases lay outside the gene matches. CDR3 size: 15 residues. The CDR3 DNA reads TGCAGTGCTAGACCGTGGGAGGGCCCAGCAAATGAGCAGTTCTTC. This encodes CSARPWEGPANEQFF.

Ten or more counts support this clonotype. CDR3 coding DNA: TGCAGTGCTAGGAAGACAGGGGGCACTGAAGCTTTCTTT. It is translated as CSARKTGGTEAFF. This chain connects TRBV20-1 to TRBJ1-1, with 9 bases that match TRBD1. The CDR3 loop spans 13 amino acids. With V trimmed by 3 bases and J by 4 bases, 3 bases remained unmatched. The germline V gene has CDR1 DFQATT and CDR2 SNEGSKA (reference sequence).

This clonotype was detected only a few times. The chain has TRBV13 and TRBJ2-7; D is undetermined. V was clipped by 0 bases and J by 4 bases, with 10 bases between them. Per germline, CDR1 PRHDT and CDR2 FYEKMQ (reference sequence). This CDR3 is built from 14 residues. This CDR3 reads CASSLGRAAYEQYF. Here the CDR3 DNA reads TGTGCCAGCAGCTTAGGCCGGGCTGCTTACGAGCAGTACTTC.

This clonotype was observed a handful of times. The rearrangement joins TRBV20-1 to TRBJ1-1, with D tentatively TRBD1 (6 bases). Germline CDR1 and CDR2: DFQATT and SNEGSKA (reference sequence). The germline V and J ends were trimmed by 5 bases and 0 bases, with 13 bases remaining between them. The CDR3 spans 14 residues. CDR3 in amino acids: CSAHWGGMNTEAFF. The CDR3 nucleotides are TGCAGTGCTCACTGGGGGGGCATGAACACTGAAGCTTTCTTT.

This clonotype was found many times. The CDR3 spells CSARFLAVNEQFF. In DNA, the CDR3 is TGCAGTGCTAGATTTTTGGCGGTTAATGAGCAGTTCTTC. The chain carries TRBV20-1 and TRBJ2-1; D unresolved. The CDR3 runs 13 residues. V lost 2 bases, J lost 7 bases, and 12 bases lay in between. CDR1 is DFQATT, CDR2 SNEGSKA, per germline (reference sequence).

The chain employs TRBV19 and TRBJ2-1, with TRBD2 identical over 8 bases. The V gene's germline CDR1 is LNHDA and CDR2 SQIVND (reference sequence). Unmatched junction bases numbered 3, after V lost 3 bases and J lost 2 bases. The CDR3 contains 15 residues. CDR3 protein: CASSMSGLAYNEQFF. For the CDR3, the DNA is TGTGCCAGTAGTATGTCGGGACTAGCCTACAATGAGCAGTTCTTC.

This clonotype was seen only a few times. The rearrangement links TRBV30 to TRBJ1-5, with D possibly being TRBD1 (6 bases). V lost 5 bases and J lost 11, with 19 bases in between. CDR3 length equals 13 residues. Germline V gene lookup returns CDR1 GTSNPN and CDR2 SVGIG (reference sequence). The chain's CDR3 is CAWGTDSGAAQHF. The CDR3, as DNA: TGTGCCTGGGGGACGGACTCAGGGGCAGCCCAGCATTTT.

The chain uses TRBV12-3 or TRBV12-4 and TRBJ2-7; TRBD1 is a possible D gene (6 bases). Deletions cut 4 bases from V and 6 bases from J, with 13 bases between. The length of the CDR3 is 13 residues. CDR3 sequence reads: CASSSTGSAEQYF. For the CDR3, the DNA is TGTGCCAGCAGTTCCACAGGGTCCGCCGAGCAGTACTTC.

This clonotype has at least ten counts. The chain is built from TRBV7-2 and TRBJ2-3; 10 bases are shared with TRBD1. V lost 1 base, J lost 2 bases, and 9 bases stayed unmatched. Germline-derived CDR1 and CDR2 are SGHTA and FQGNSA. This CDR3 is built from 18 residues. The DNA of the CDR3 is TGTGCCAGCAGCTTAGGCTTCTTAGGACAGGGGGACACAGATACGCAGTATTTT. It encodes CASSLGFLGQGDTDTQYF.

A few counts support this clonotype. This CDR3 reads CASSLRGGQFATEAFF. The CDR3 coding sequence is TGTGCCAGCAGCTTAAGGGGGGGGCAGTTTGCCACTGAAGCTTTCTTT. The rearrangement uses TRBV7-3 and TRBJ1-1; tentatively, D is TRBD1 (6 bases). V dropped 1 base and J dropped 4 bases, with 16 bases sitting between them. Germline-derived CDR1 and CDR2 are SGHTA and FQGTGA. This CDR3 has 16 amino acids.

The CDR3 loop is CSARDIRGRYGYTF. The DNA of the CDR3 is TGCAGTGCTAGAGATATCAGGGGGCGGTATGGCTACACCTTC. The chain couples TRBV20-1 to TRBJ1-2; TRBD1 agrees at 8 bases. Germline V gene sequence: CDR1 DFQATT, CDR2 SNEGSKA (reference sequence). This CDR3 region has 14 residues. The V and J ends lost 0 bases and 5 bases, in that order; junction bases with no gene match: 5.

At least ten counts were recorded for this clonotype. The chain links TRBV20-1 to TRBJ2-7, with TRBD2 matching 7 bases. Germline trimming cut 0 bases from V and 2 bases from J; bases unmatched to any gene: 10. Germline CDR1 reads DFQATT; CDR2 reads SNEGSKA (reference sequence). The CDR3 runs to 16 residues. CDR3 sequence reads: CSARDLRAGAAYEQYF. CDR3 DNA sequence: TGCAGTGCTAGAGATCTCCGGGCGGGAGCCGCCTACGAGCAGTACTTC.

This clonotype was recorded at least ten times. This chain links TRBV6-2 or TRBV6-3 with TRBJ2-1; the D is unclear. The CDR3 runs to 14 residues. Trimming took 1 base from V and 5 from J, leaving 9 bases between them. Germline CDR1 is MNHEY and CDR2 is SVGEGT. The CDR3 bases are TGTGCCAGCAGTTACTTCGACCTCCACAATGAGCAGTTCTTC. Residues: CASSYFDLHNEQFF.